This paragraph covers one T cell receptor beta chain sequence. Which antigen it targets is not known. Per-base qualities were not stored, and no clone one base away is much larger. The CDR3 contains 13 residues, cysteine and phenylalanine counted. Here the CDR3 DNA is all that survives: 39 bases in frame from base 1. Between the V and J ends, shortened by 0 bases and 3 bases respectively, the junction contains 8 bases. CDR1 and CDR2 (GTSNPN, SVGIG) derive from the germline V gene (reference sequence). The data were taken from a study of cytomegalovirus exposure and HLA in healthy donors (dated by TCRdb to 2015 to 2018). Notes on the research overall: According to an earlier analysis of around 600 of the donors, about 170 million T cells yielded roughly 110 million unique TCR beta sequences and about 280 Gb of sequence data. About 330 gigabases of sequencing data and approximately 92 million unique TCR sequences made up an early release that covered roughly 670 HLA-typed donors. Of the roughly 400 genotyped donors, approximately 83% fell in the genetic ancestry cluster associated with self-reported Caucasian donors. The study was designed to test whether signatures of past pathogen exposure could be identified by cataloging public T cell receptors. The T cell repertoires of several hundred subjects were profiled by immunosequencing and related to cytomegalovirus serostatus. A separate validation cohort of some 130 different subjects was used in addition to the approximately 640-subject first cohort. The study combined high-throughput TCR immunosequencing, statistical association of individual TCRs with disease status, and machine learning to predict cytomegalovirus infection status. A later analysis re-examined previously published TCR beta repertoires from 610 or so donors and added high-resolution HLA genotyping to investigate patterns of TCR occurrence. Rather than using new phenotypic data, the later analysis identified candidate immune exposures from TCR beta sequences and from how often those sequences occurred across donors. An earlier analysis of roughly 600 of the donors used high-throughput TCR beta sequencing to judge whether each TCR beta V gene segment behaved as functional or pseudogenic. Donor age, sex, ethnicity and CMV serostatus were compiled together with the repertoire data. Genome-wide SNP genotypes for about 65% of the roughly 670 donors were used in a later genetic analysis, which treated that subset as a discovery cohort. All discovery cohort repertoires had been generated using a single sequencing platform. HLA typing covered class I and class II loci at four-digit resolution. Typing coverage varied by locus: 629-630 donors for A, B, C, DRB1 and DQB1; roughly 500 for DQA1; more than 600 for DPA1; approximately 470 for DPB1. Roughly five DR-DQ haplotypes were treated as single units for association and clustering because of strong linkage in the cohort. Across some 400 genotyped donors of the cohort, an average of about 240,000 unique TCR beta nucleotide sequences per donor were sequenced, and approximately 17% of those sequences were non-productive.

Overall study outcomes, separate from this receptor: In a later analysis, 15,000 to 20,000 TCR beta sequences were associated with specific HLA alleles at a false discovery rate of 0.05. Compared with equally common non-associated chains, HLA-associated TCR beta chains in a later analysis were more clonally expanded and had lower generation probabilities. In a later analysis, TCR association rates were found to vary across HLA loci, with the most associated TCRs seen for DRB1 alleles and the fewest for HLA-C alleles. The classifier was reported to diagnose cytomegalovirus status with high specificity and sensitivity in both the original cohort and the validation cohort. Because HLA typing was missing for some donors at each locus, association tests included only the typed subset. Linkage disequilibrium might explain the correlated functional status among segregating V segments, but an unknown experimental factor could not be ruled out. A later analysis found that most CMV-associated TCR beta chains appeared HLA-restricted, with HLA associations seemingly driven largely by CMV exposure. The study listed 150 to 200 TCR beta chains as associated with cytomegalovirus. Sequencing depth was assumed to be roughly uniform across donors in the presence/absence analyses, though that assumption may not hold. A further reported finding was that TCR beta sequences accurately predicted the HLA-A and HLA-B alleles for most subjects in the first cohort. A cluster of highly shared sequence variants was judged likely to be a technical artifact of the sequencing pipeline. Some IMGT-functional V segments, including TRBV6-2 and TRBV6-3, could not be told apart with the 87-base-pair reads, so those segments were excluded. A later genetic analysis associated a missense DCLRE1C variant with V-gene and J-gene trimming of TCR beta chains, and an independent cohort replicated the association. Three of the identified cytomegalovirus-associated TCR beta chains were confirmed in vitro to be specific for cytomegalovirus antigens. The cohort was sequenced for TCR beta chains only, and without alpha or paired-chain data the features that could be detected were limited. About 17 rarely observed V segments, including chromosome 9 orphons, were excluded from the earlier analysis of some 590 of the donors because counts were too low. Across donors, most TCR sequences were observed very rarely, whereas some public TCRs were present in many individuals. In a later genetic analysis, fewer N-insertions in productive TCRs were reported among donors in an Asian-associated ancestry cluster than the roughly 640-donor mean. Immune exposure information for the cohort was limited to CMV serostatus. Assigning TCR associations to individual alleles was difficult when HLA alleles, especially DR and DQ, strongly co-occurred. An earlier analysis of several hundred of the donors showed that most TCR beta V segments appeared in productive rearrangements either about 90% or about 30% of the time, which broadly matched IMGT annotations. It was suggested by the authors that the approach could potentially be generalized to other disease states and immunological phenotypes. In a later analysis, several top co-occurrence clusters were reported to appear linked to parvovirus B19, influenza, CMV and Epstein-Barr virus.

The cohort comprised approximately 700 healthy bone marrow donors. At the time of sampling, all cohort members were nominally healthy, though unrecorded immune exposures were likely present. The donor tested CMV seronegative and was one of the 352 seronegative cohort members. Every donor gave a peripheral blood sample, and the peripheral blood mononuclear cells from that sample were used for TCR beta sequencing. The Qiagen DNeasy Blood Extraction Kit was used to extract genomic DNA from the blood cell samples. The library was obtained by the immunoSEQ multiplex PCR assay. For the multiplex PCR, a mixture combining 60 forward primers for TCR Vbeta segments and 13 reverse primers for TCR Jbeta segments was used. The CDR3 region of rearranged TCR beta genes was amplified from genomic DNA by a multiplex PCR assay. The Illumina HiSeq System was used to sequence the amplified TCR beta libraries as 87-base-pair reads. Per the source publication's procedure: In a later analysis, tens of millions of unique TCR beta chains were counted across the 690 or so repertoires, and roughly 11 million of these chains were shared by at least two donors. A nearest-neighbor algorithm error-corrected the raw reads and collapsed the reads into unique sequences, merging closely related sequences to remove PCR and sequencing errors. To assign V, D and J gene segments, CDR3 sequences were aligned to IMGT reference sequences. For a sequence to be retained, a match of at least six nucleotides was required to both a V gene segment and a J gene segment. A rearrangement was called productive if the CDR3 had no stop codons and remained in frame with V and J, and every other rearrangement was called non-productive. Following IMGT convention, CDR3 was defined as the stretch from the second conserved V-encoded cysteine to the conserved J-encoded phenylalanine. The earlier analysis of 587 of the donors excluded sequences that lacked an unambiguous match to a single V gene segment. In an earlier analysis of 500 to 750 of the donors, V segments were called functional above 56.7% productive rearrangements and were called segregating when the between-donor standard deviation exceeded 5%. A statistical classification framework was built to diagnose cytomegalovirus status from the catalog of TCR beta chain sequences. In a later analysis, TCR nucleotide sequences were compared against IMGT/GENE-DB human TR gene sequences so that V and J genes could be assigned. In a later analysis, CDR3 sequences and most-parsimonious VDJ recombination scenarios were assigned using the TCRdist pipeline. A later analysis defined each TCR beta chain by its CDR3 amino acid sequence plus V-gene family, and excluded reads lacking a unique V-gene family. A later analysis removed several hundred highly shared, low-generation-probability nucleotide sequences to deal with suspected cross-contamination and a sequencing artifact. A later analysis calculated a clonal expansion index for each public chain from normalized within-repertoire ranks of inferred template counts. A later analysis computed generation probabilities with a VDJ recombination model fitted to out-of-frame rearrangements, and checked the results against IGoR. In a later analysis, TCR-TCR, TCR-HLA and TCR-CMV co-occurrence was scored with hypergeometric tests, and a repertoire-size bias correction was applied to TCR pairs. A later analysis estimated false discovery rates by permuting HLA or CMV assignments 20 times. In a later analysis, co-occurring TCRs were grouped using DBSCAN, with TCRdist sequence similarity added in when clustering inside HLA-allele-positive subsets. For co-occurrence clustering, repertoires with fewer than 30,000 or more than 120,000 public chains were excluded, along with 5 or 6 repertoires with anomalous nucleotide sharing. Imported from immuneACCESS, the table was reduced by TCRdb to in-frame sequences with V and J called. These copies leave out some clones; in studies compared against another copy, an unresolved V gene accounts for under half, and the cause of the remainder is not known. That table gives V, J and clone size, and the DNA gave D and trimming. The sample data list some 130,000 clones, and about 74% of these were observed just once. The biggest ten clones account for roughly 7.2% of the sample.

The clonotype originates from a male donor in good health and CMV-seronegative. Source material: PBMCs. The rearranged chain carries TRBV30 and TRBJ1-1, with the D gene not confidently named. The CDR3 corresponds to CAWSVQSYTEAFF. The DNA is as follows: TGTGCCTGGAGTGTACAGTCTTACACTGAAGCTTTCTTT.